This record concerns one T cell receptor (beta chain) sequence. Its antigen is unknown. These data belong to a study of T cell repertoires in cytomegalovirus infection. Overall study: It can be stated that public TCR beta signatures indicated CMV infection as well as a matching HLA type. General study findings and limits: HLA-C-restricted CMV clonotypes gave the most frequent clonotype in two of eight donors. Individuals carrying CMV plus the relevant HLA were identified by cumulative frequency of public TCR beta families.

Via MiXCR, TCRdb re-called the reads, giving one row per CDR3 protein. The sample has tens of thousands of distinct CDR3 sequences; about 20% are singletons. Sequencing used CD8+ T cells from cultured PBMCs, obtained from culture after CMV antigen stimulation. The TCR originated in a human donor in good health (CMV status not recorded). Some clones in this sample may be carry-over from other donors' samples.

The CDR3 DNA reads as TGTGCCACTGCGAGCGGGAGGTTTTCCTACAATGAGCAGTTCTTC. Translating gives CATASGRFSYNEQFF. The chain is built from TRBV28 and TRBJ2-1, with TRBD2 identical over 9 bases. The CDR3 has 15 residues. V was pared by 10 bases and J by 1 base, with 8 bases of the junction left unmatched. Looked up from germline, CDR1 is MDHEN and CDR2 is SYDVKM.